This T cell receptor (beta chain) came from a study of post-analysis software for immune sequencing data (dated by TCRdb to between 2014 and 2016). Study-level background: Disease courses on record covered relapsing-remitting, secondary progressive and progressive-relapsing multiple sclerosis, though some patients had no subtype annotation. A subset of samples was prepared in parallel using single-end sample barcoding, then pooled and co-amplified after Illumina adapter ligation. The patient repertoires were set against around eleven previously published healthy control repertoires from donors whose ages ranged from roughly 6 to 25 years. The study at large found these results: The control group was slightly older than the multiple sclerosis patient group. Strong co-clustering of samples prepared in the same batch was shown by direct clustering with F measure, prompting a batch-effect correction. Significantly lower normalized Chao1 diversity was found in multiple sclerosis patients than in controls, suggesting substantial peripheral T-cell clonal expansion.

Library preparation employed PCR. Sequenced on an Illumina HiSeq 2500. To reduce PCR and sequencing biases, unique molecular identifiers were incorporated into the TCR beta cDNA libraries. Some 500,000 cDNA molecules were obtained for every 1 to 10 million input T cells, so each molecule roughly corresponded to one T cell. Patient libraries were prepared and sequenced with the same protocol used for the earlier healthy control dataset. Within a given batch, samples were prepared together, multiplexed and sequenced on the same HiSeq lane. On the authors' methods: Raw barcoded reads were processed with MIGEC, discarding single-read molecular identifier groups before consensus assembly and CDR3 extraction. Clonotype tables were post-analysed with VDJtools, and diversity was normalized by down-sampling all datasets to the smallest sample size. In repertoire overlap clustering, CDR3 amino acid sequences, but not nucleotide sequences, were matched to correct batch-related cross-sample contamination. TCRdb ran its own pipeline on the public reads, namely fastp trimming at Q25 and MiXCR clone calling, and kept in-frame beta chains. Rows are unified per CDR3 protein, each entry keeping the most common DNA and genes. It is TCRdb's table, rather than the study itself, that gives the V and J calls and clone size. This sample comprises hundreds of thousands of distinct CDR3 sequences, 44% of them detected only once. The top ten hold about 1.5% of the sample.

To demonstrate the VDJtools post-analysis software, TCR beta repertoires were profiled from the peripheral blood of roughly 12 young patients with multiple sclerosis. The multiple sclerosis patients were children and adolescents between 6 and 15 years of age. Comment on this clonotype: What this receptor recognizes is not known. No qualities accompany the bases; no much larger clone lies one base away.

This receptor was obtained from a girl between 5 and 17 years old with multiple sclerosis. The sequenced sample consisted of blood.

The CDR3 region reads CASSWTGTFIGYTF. The DNA sequence reads TGTGCCAGCAGTTGGACAGGGACCTTTATTGGCTACACCTTC. The rearranged chain carries TRBV28 and TRBJ1-2, and 8 bases in between align with TRBD1. Per the germline V gene, MDHEN is the CDR1 and SYDVKM is the CDR2. After removal of 4 bases from V and 7 bases from J, the junction retains 8 bases not matched to a gene. The CDR3 starts with the cysteine, ends with the phenylalanine, and has 14 residues. Just CDR3 DNA is preserved here, 42 bases in frame from base 1.